A single TCR beta chain is shown here with its context. Its antigen is not known. Additional DNA sequences in this sample encode the identical CDR3. Deep was the level used in running the assay. Using immunoSEQ multiplex PCR, the repertoire was profiled, and TCRdb retains in-frame clones only, with some absent. The sample carries more than 2 million clones, roughly 94% recorded once. The data stem from a study of shared clonotypes between healthy human individuals. Study background: A donor's plate count was three for CD4 naive and three for CD4 memory; CD8 naive had two and CD8 memory one. Overall study findings and caveats: Investigators expected sequencing depth to affect clonotype sharing among donors.

From germline, CDR1 is MNHNS and CDR2 SASEGT. The CDR3 is made up of 14 amino acids. Trimming cost V 6 bases and J 1 base, with 12 bases left between them. Adult donors, all healthy and HIV-negative, had no recent acute infections or vaccinations. The chain is built from TRBV6-1 and TRBJ1-1, with D maybe TRBD1 (6 bases). Sequencing was done on a sample of naive CD4+ T cells sorted from blood. The subset is: CD45RA+ positively selected. The sequence came from a man younger than 35 in good health. In DNA form, the CDR3 reads TGTGCCAGCAGGCCCACAGGGTGGAACACTGAAGCTTTCTTT. This sequence encodes CASRPTGWNTEAFF.